This TCR beta chain emerged from a study of identical twins. CDR3 size: 15 residues. CDR1 and CDR2 (germline): KGHSH, LQKENI. The V and J ends lost 3 bases and 6 bases respectively, with 15 bases between them. TCRdb passed the 5' RACE reads through MiXCR, listing each CDR3 protein once. This sample has 280,000 or so distinct CDR3 sequences, with 6.5% to 9.5% found just once. The data also belong to a second study, concerning yellow fever vaccine responses in identical twins. Per that paper: Vaccine-induced T cell responses in twins were reportedly observed to appear partly convergent, partly personalized.

This TCR derives from a woman under 30 in good health. This chain uses TRBV18 with TRBJ2-1, with D tentatively TRBD1 (6 bases). Sequenced input: memory (CD45RO+) T cells sorted from blood. The CDR3 reads CASSPSLDSSNEQFF. The CDR3 region has the DNA TGTGCCAGCTCACCTTCCCTGGACAGCAGCAATGAGCAGTTCTTC.